The entry below describes one T cell receptor beta chain. This record belongs to a study of technical replicates of blood from a few donors. The assay was immunoSEQ multiplex PCR, and TCRdb's table has in-frame clones only and misses some. The data hold some 70,000 clones, with around 91% observed a single time. From germline, CDR1 is SEHNR and CDR2 FQNEAQ (reference sequence). The ends lost 5 bases at V and 8 bases at J; junction bases unmatched: 8. This CDR3 region has 14 residues. The rearrangement links TRBV7-9 to TRBJ1-4; 7 bases are a match to TRBD1. This clonotype was sampled from a human donor in good health. Sequenced: T cells isolated from PBMCs. DNA of the CDR3: TGTGCCAGCAGCCTCCAATGGACAGGCGAAAAACTGTTTTTT. This codes for CASSLQWTGEKLFF.